This T cell receptor beta chain was sequenced for a study of relationships among human T cell subsets (dated by TCRdb to about 2010). Turning to the overall study: The study sequenced eight distinct T cell populations from blood: pan T, CD8 cytotoxic, regulatory, Th1, Th2, naive plus transitional, activated and memory cells.

What the study reported, not specific to this receptor: Substantial CDR3 sharing among Th1, Th2 and regulatory T cells was interpreted as suggesting stochastic cell fate choices. The bead-based sorting could not exclude a CD4+CD8+ double-positive population. The seven subsets showed no statistically significant differences in V, D and J usage, CDR3 length, or N-nucleotide additions. While more than 55% of CD8+ cytotoxic sequences came from clones with more than 100 reads, the regulatory and Th2 subsets had few clones of that kind.

CDR1 and CDR2 were assigned from the germline V gene as SGHRS and YFSETQ. Trimming accounts for 0 bases at V and 0 bases at J, while the number of junction bases matched to no gene is 18. There are 21 amino acids in the CDR3, from cysteine to phenylalanine inclusive. The kept DNA is CDR3 alone, 63 bases in frame from the first base. The receptor library was made with multiplex PCR. The run used a 454 GS FLX. Semiquantitative ARM-PCR was used to amplify the TCR alpha and beta CDR3 regions from mRNA. In ARM-PCR, tagged nested gene-specific primers were used first, and communal superprimers then performed exponential amplification. Before the first-round PCR products went through the second amplification round, exonuclease was used to remove the nested primers. Amplicons were sequenced on the 454 platform, which allows rapid sequencing of millions of DNA fragments without cloning bias. A read was counted as effective if the read could be mapped to both V and J germline segments. Per the source publication's procedure: IRmap was used to assign reads to germline V, D and J segments, relying on pyromap, a Smith-Waterman modification adapted to 454 sequencing errors. D-beta assignments were filtered with cutoffs set at the 99th percentile of alignment scores obtained from simulated random sequences. CDR3 was defined as the amino acids lying between the conserved V-segment Y[YFLI]C motif and the J-segment [FW]GXGT motif. A compound Poisson process model, previously applied to large-scale EST data, was used to estimate repertoire diversity. A procedure for detecting cross-contamination was used to argue that sample contamination was not the source of the shared CDR3s. The raw public data were reprocessed by TCRdb itself: fastp quality trimming at Q25, MiXCR clonotype calling, in-frame beta chains only. Merged by CDR3 protein, the rows form single entries marked with the most common genes and DNA. The V and J calls, along with clone size, are taken from TCRdb and not from the paper's own processing. This sample lists about 14,000 distinct CDR3 sequences; approximately 60% were detected once. The ten largest clones capture roughly 1.9% of the sample.

Regarding this clonotype: Its specific antigen is unknown. This sequence may be a read error, since a much larger clone differs from it by one base.

CD4+CD25+ regulatory T cells were selected from positively selected CD4+ cells using anti-CD25 beads. To isolate the T cell subsets, Miltenyi superparamagnetic beads coated with subset-specific monoclonal antibodies were used. Every T cell population was isolated from peripheral blood. Mononuclear cells were obtained from whole blood by Ficoll separation, and monocytes were then depleted with anti-CD14 microbeads. The isolated cell populations were resuspended in RNAprotect reagent immediately. The receptor was isolated from a man aged 40-49 years in good health. The chain is encoded by TRBV5-1 joined to TRBJ2-4, with TRBD2 identical over 7 junction bases. Sequenced material: Tregs sorted from blood. The nucleotides read TGCGCCAGCAGCTTGGCGACTCGTGACAGACTAGCTCTATTAGCCAAAAACATTCAGTACTTC. Translated, this is CASSLATRDRLALLAKNIQYF. Reference TRBV5-1 and TRBJ2-4 genes cover what lies past the CDR3, so the full variable domain is KAGVTQTPRYLIKTRGQQVTLSCSPISGHRSVSWYQQTPGQGLQFLFEYFSETQRNKGNFPGRFSGRQFSNSRSEMNVSTLELGDSALYLCASSLATRDRLALLAKNIQYFGAGTRLSVL.